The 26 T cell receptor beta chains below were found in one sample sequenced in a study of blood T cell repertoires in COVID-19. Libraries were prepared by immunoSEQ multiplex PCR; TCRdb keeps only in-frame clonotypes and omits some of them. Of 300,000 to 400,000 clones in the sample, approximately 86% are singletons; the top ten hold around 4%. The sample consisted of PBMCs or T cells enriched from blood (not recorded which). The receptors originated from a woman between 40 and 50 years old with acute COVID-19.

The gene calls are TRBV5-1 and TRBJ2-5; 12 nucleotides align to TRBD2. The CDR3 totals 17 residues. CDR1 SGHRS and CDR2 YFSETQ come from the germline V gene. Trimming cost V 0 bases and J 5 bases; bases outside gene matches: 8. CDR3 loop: CASSLGLAGASVETQYF. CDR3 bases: TGCGCCAGCAGCTTGGGACTAGCGGGGGCATCGGTGGAGACCCAGTACTTC.

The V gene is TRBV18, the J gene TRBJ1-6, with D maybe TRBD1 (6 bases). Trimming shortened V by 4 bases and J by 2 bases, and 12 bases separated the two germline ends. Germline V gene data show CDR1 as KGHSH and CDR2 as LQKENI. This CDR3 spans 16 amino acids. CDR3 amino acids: CASSLDRSTYNSPLHF. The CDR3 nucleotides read TGTGCCAGCTCACTTGACAGGAGTACCTATAATTCACCCCTCCACTTT. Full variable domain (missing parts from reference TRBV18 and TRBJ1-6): NAGVMQNPRHLVRRRGQEARLRCSPMKGHSHVYWYRQLPEEGLKFMVYLQKENIIDESGMPKERFSAEFPKEGPSILRIQQVVRGDSAAYFCASSLDRSTYNSPLHFGNGTRLTVT.

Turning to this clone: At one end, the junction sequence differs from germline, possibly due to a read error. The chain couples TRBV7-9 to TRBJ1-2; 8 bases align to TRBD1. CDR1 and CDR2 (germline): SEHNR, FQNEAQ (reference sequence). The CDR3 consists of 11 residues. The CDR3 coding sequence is TGTGCCAGCAGCCCCGGACAGGGCATTATCTTC. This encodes CASSPGQGIIF.

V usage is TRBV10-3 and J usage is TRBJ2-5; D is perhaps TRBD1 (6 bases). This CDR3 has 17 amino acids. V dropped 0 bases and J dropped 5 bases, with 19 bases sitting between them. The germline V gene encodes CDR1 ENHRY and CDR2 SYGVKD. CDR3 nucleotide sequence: TGTGCCATCAGTGAGTCTTCCGGACAGCTCCTCGGGGAGACCCAGTACTTC. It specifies CAISESSGQLLGETQYF.

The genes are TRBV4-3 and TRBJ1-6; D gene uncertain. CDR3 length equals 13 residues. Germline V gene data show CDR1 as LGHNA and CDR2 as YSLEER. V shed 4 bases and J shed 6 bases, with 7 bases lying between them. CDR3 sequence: CASSPQINSPLHF. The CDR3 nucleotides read TGCGCCAGCAGCCCACAGATTAATTCACCCCTCCACTTT.

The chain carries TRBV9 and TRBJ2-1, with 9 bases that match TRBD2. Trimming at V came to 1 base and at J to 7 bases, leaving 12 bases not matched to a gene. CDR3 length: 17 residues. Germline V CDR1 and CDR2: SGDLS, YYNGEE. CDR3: CASSVLPPREGWNEQFF. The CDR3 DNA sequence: TGTGCCAGCAGCGTACTCCCCCCGCGGGAGGGGTGGAATGAGCAGTTCTTC.

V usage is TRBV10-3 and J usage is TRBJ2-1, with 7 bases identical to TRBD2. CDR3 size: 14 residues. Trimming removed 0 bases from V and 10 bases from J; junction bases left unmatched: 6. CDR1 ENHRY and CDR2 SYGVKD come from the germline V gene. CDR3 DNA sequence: TGTGCCATCAGTGAGTCGGGAGGTAGCGGGGAGCAGTTCTTC. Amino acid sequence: CAISESGGSGEQFF.

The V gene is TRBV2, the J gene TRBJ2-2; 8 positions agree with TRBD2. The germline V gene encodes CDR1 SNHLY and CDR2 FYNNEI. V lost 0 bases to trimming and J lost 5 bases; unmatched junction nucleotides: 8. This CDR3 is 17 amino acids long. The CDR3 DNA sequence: TGTGCCAGCAGTGAAGCGGTAGCGGGAAGTCTAACCGGGGAGCTGTTTTTT. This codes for CASSEAVAGSLTGELFF.

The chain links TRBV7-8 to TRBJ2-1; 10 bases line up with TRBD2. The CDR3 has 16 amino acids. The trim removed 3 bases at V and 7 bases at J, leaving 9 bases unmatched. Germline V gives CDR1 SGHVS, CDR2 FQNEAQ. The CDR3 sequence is CASSFPVSGGANEQFF. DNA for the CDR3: TGTGCCAGCAGCTTCCCAGTCAGCGGGGGGGCAAATGAGCAGTTCTTC.

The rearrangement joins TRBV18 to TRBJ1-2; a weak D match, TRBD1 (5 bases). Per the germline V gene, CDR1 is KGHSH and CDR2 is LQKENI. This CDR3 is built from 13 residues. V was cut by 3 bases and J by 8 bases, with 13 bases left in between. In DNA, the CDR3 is TGTGCCAGCTCACCTTCGGACACCCGAGGCTACACCTTC. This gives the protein CASSPSDTRGYTF.

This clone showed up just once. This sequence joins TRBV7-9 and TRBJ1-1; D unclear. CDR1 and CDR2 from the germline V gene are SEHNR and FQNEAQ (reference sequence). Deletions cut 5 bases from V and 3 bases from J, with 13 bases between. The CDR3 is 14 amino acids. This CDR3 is CASSPRWSDTEAFF. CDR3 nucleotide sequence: TGTGCCAGCAGCCCCAGGTGGTCGGACACTGAAGCTTTCTTT.

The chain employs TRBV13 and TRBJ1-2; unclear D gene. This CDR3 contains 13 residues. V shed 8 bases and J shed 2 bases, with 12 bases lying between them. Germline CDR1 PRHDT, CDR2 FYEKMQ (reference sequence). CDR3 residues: CASGLTVNYGYTF. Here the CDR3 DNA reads TGTGCCAGCGGCCTGACTGTCAACTATGGCTACACCTTC. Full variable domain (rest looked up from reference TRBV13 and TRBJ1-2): AAGVIQSPRHLIKEKRETATLKCYPIPRHDTVYWYQQGPGQDPQFLISFYEKMQSDKGSIPDRFSAQQFSDYHSELNMSSLELGDSALYFCASGLTVNYGYTFGSGTRLTVV.

The CDR3, as DNA: TGTGCCAGCTCACCGGGACAGGGAGGCAGCTATGGCTACACCTTC. As protein: CASSPGQGGSYGYTF. The chain combines TRBV18 with TRBJ1-2, with TRBD1 matching 9 bases. V was pared by 3 bases and J by 4 bases, with 6 bases of the junction left unmatched. The V gene's germline CDR1 is KGHSH and CDR2 LQKENI. There are 15 residues in the CDR3.

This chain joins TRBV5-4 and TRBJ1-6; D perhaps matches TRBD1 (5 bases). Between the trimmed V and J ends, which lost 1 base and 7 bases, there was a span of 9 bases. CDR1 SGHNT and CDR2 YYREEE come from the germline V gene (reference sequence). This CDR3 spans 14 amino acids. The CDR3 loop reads CASSLRGENSPLHF. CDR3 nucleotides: TGTGCCAGCAGCTTGCGGGGGGAGAATTCACCCCTCCACTTT.

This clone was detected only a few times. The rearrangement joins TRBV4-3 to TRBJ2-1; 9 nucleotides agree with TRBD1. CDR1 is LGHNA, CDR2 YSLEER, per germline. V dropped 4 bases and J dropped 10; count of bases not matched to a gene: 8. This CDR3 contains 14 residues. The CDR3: CASSRAQGALEQFF. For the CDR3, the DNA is TGCGCCAGCAGCCGAGCACAGGGGGCTTTAGAGCAGTTCTTC.

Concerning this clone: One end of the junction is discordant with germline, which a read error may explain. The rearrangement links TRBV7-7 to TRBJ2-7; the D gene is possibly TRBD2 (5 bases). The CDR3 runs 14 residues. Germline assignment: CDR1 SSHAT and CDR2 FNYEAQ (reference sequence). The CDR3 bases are TGTGCTAGCAGCACGAGGGCCGACCCCTACGAGCAGTACTTC. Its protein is CASSTRADPYEQYF. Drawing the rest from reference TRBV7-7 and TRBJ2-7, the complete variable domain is GAGVSQSPRYKVTKRGQDVTLRCDPISSHATLYWYQQALGQGPEFLTYFNYEAQPDKSGLPSDRFSAERPEGSISTLTIQRTEQRDSAMYRCASSTRADPYEQYFGPGTRLTVT.

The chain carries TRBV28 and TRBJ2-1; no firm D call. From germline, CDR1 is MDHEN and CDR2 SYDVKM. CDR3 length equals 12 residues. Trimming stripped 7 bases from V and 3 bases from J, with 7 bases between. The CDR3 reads CASTAGYNEQFF. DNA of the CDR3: TGTGCCAGCACCGCAGGCTACAATGAGCAGTTCTTC.

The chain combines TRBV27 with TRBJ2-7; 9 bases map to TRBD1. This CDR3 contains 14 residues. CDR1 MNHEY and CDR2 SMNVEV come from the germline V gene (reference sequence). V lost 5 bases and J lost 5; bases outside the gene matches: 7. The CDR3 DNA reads TGTGCCAGCAGTCCGGGACAGGGAGGCCACGAGCAGTACTTC. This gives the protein CASSPGQGGHEQYF.

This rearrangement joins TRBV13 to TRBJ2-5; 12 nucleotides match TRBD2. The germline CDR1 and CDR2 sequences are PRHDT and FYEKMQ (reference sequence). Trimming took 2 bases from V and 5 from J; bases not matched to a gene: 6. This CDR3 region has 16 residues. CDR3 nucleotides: TGTGCCAGCAGCTTAAGACTAGCGGGAGTCCACGAGACCCAGTACTTC. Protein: CASSLRLAGVHETQYF.

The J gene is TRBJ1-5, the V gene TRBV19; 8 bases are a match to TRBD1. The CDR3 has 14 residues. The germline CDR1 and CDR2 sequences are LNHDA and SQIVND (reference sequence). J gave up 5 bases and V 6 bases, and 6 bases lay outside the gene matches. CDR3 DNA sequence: TGTGCCAGTAGACTCCGGGACAGGTATCAGCCCCAGCATTTT. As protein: CASRLRDRYQPQHF.

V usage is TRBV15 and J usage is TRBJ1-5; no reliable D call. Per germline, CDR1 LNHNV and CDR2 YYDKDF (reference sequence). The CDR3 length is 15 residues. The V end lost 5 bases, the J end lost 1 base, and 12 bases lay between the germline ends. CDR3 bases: TGTGCCACCAGCCCCCAGGTCGGAAGCAATCAGCCCCAGCATTTT. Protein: CATSPQVGSNQPQHF.

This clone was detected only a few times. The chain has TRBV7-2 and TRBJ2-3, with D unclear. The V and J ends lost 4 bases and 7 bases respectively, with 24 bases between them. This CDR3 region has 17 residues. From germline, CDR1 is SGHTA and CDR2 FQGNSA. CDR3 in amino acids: CASSSQPRGGNSHTQYF. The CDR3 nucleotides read TGTGCCAGCAGCTCACAACCGCGAGGCGGAAATTCGCATACGCAGTATTTT.

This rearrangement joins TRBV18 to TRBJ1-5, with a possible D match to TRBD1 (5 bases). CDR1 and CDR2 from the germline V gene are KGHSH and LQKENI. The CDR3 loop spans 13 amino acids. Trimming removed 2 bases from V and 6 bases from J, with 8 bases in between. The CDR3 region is CASSPGGGQPQHF. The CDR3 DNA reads TGTGCCAGCTCACCAGGGGGGGGTCAGCCCCAGCATTTT.

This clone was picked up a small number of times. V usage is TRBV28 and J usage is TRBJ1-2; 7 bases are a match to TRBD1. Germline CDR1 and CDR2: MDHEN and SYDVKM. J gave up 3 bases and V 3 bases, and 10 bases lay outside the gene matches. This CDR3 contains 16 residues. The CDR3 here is CASSLTSGTEYYGYTF. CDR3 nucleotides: TGTGCCAGCAGTTTGACCTCCGGGACAGAGTACTATGGCTACACCTTC.

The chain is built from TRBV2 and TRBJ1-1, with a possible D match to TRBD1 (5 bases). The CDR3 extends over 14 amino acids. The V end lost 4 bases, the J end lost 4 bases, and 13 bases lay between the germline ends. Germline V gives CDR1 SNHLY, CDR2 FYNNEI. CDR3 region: CASSVGGTGTEAFF. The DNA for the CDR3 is TGTGCCAGCAGTGTGGGGGGTACAGGCACTGAAGCTTTCTTT.

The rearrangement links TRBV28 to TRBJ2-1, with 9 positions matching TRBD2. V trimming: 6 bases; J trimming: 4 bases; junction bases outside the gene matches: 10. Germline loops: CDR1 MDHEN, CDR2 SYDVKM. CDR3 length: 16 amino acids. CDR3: CASRGASGRSYNEQFF. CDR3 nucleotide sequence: TGTGCCAGCAGGGGGGCCAGCGGGAGGTCGTACAATGAGCAGTTCTTC. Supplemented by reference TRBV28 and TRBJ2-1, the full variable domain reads DVKVTQSSRYLVKRTGEKVFLECVQDMDHENMFWYRQDPGLGLRLIYFSYDVKMKEKGDIPEGYSVSREKKERFSLILESASTNQTSMYLCASRGASGRSYNEQFFGPGTRLTVL.